This TCR beta chain was captured by sequencing in a study of T cell repertoires in cytomegalovirus infection. Study background: Alongside well-studied HLA-B-restricted CMV epitopes, recently identified HLA-C-restricted CMV epitopes were also used. Public TCR beta signature analysis indicated the presence of both CMV infection and matching HLA type. Notes on the study in general: CMV-specific TCR beta clonotypes restricted by HLA-C dominated the ex vivo response. Based on cumulative public TCR beta family frequency, carriers of CMV plus the relevant HLA were identified.

The CDR3 extends over 13 amino acids. The germline CDR1 and CDR2 sequences are SGHNT and YYREEE (reference sequence). V lost 3 bases, J lost 2 bases, and 7 bases lay in between. This clonotype showed up just a few times. Its antigen remains unknown. This sequence may be a read error, since a much larger clone differs from it by one base. TCRdb re-called the reads through MiXCR, storing one row per CDR3 protein. The data show 550,000 to 850,000 distinct CDR3 sequences, 30% to 40% seen once. The chain links TRBV5-4 to TRBJ2-3; D call uncertain. The source was cultured PBMCs, collected from culture after CMV antigen stimulation. This receptor was identified in a human donor in good health (CMV status not recorded). Some clones in this sample may be carry-over from other donors' samples. CDR3 amino acids: CASSSPDTDTQYF. The DNA of the CDR3 is TGTGCCAGCAGCTCCCCAGACACAGATACGCAGTATTTT.